The 4 T cell receptor beta chains reported below all come from one sample, sequenced in a study of blood T cell repertoires in COVID-19. The assay was immunoSEQ multiplex PCR, and TCRdb's table has in-frame clones only and misses some. The sample has just under 350,000 clones; around 91% are singletons. Sequenced input: peripheral blood. The receptors here all came from a young woman who had recovered from COVID-19.

The gene calls are TRBV30 and TRBJ2-3; weak D call: TRBD2 (6 bases). This CDR3 is built from 14 residues. The germline V gene encodes CDR1 GTSNPN and CDR2 SVGIG (reference sequence). The V and J ends lost 4 bases and 1 base respectively, with 12 bases between them. The CDR3 DNA reads TGTGCCTGGAAGACTAGAGTGGGCACAGATACGCAGTATTTT. Encoded protein: CAWKTRVGTDTQYF.

This chain joins TRBV6-5 and TRBJ1-2; 9 nucleotides align to TRBD1. Germline V gene data show CDR1 as MNHEY and CDR2 as SVGAGI. The trim removed 2 bases at V and 8 bases at J, leaving 6 bases unmatched. This CDR3 is built from 14 residues. The CDR3 loop is CASSYPGQGAGYTF. In DNA form, the CDR3 reads TGTGCCAGCAGTTACCCGGGACAGGGTGCAGGCTACACCTTC.

This rearrangement joins TRBV24-1 to TRBJ1-1; a weak D match, TRBD1 (6 bases). CDR3 length equals 12 residues. Looked up from germline, CDR1 is KGHDR and CDR2 is SFDVKD. V lost 3 bases and J lost 12, with 13 bases in between. CDR3 region: CATSDADSPTFF. CDR3 coding DNA: TGTGCCACCAGTGATGCGGACAGCCCCACTTTCTTT.

V and J are TRBV6-2 or TRBV6-3 and TRBJ2-1, with 7 nucleotides matching TRBD1. V lost 3 bases, J lost 9 bases, and 8 bases stayed unmatched. From germline, CDR1 is MNHEY and CDR2 SVGEGT. This CDR3 contains 14 residues. This chain's CDR3 is CASSYPVRDSEQFF. CDR3 DNA: TGTGCCAGCAGTTATCCCGTCCGGGACAGTGAGCAGTTCTTC.